The T cell receptor (beta chain) under discussion was sequenced for a study of regulatory T cells in long-lasting Graves disease. This clonotype was seen at least ten times. The V and J ends lost 6 bases and 4 bases respectively, with 15 bases between them. In germline, CDR1 is MNHNS, CDR2 SASEGT. The CDR3 is 14 amino acids. Time point reported: newly diagnosed GD, antithyroid drugs for less than 3 months. RNA from PBMCs was the source of the TCR library. The TCR beta library used iRepertoire HTBI primers with Arm-PCR amplification of CDR3. TCRdb reanalysed the multiplex PCR reads using MiXCR and keeps one entry per CDR3 protein. The profile shows hundreds of thousands of distinct CDR3 sequences, about 16% of them singletons. This sample was also put to use in a study of T cells in Graves' hyperthyroidism and ophthalmopathy.

The chain joins TRBV6-1 to TRBJ1-1; no reliable D call. The sequencing here drew on peripheral blood mononuclear cells (PBMCs), taken at new diagnosis, from a patient treated with antithyroid drugs. The receptor was derived from a woman aged 40-60 years with Graves disease. CDR3: CASSSTRGSTEAFF. CDR3 DNA: TGTGCCAGCAGCTCGACCCGCGGGTCCACTGAAGCTTTCTTT.